What follows is one T cell receptor beta chain and its context. The antigen is undetermined. Germline V gene sequence: CDR1 SQVTM, CDR2 ANQGSEA. The CDR3 consists of 13 residues. V trimming: 4 bases; J trimming: 3 bases; junction bases outside the gene matches: 2. This specimen belongs to a study of shared clonotypes between healthy human individuals. The material for each subset, its genomic DNA, was split evenly across several immunoSEQ plates. Only in-frame clones appear in the TCRdb table, and some are missing; sequencing was by immunoSEQ multiplex PCR. In the table there are roughly 1.5 million clones, 95% to 99% of which are singletons. Those who donated were healthy HIV-negative adults, with no recent acute infections or vaccinations reported. Overall study results and limits: Naive CD4 clonotype sharing across a few donors was around 5.5%. The donor pool, a small one, limited the genetic and exposure-history diversity represented.

The rearrangement uses TRBV29-1 and TRBJ1-2, with TRBD1 identical over 10 bases. What was sequenced was naive CD4+ T cells sorted from blood. Subset noted: CD45RA+ positively selected. The sequence was obtained from a man aged 25-40 years in good health. The CDR3 reads CSVGGTGDYGYTF. The CDR3 DNA sequence: TGCAGCGTTGGTGGGACAGGGGACTATGGCTACACCTTC. Supplemented by reference TRBV29-1 and TRBJ1-2, the full variable domain reads SAVISQKPSRDICQRGTSLTIQCQVDSQVTMMFWYRQQPGQSLTLIATANQGSEATYESGFVIDKFPISRPNLTFSTLTVSNMSPEDSSIYLCSVGGTGDYGYTFGSGTRLTVV.